The present TCR beta chain was sequenced within a study of blood T cell repertoires in COVID-19. Study details: Spain, Italy and the United States supplied samples that represented acute and convalescent COVID-19. PBMCs, B-cell-depleted T cells, or T cells provided the cDNA or gDNA that made up the material.

In the authors' workflow: Reference gene primers were amplified, and this amplification served to estimate nucleated cell counts. Sequencing used immunoSEQ multiplex PCR; TCRdb keeps in-frame clones, though not all of them. That table supplies the V and J calls and clone size; D and trimming were determined from the DNA. This table has around 180,000 clones, around 87% appearing once. This TCR came from a woman in her thirties with active or convalescent COVID-19. Specimen: peripheral blood.

CDR3 loop: CASSQELRVGGYSYEQYF. For the CDR3, the DNA is TGTGCCAGCAGCCAGGAATTACGGGTCGGGGGGTATTCCTACGAGCAGTACTTC. The chain carries TRBV4-2 and TRBJ2-7; TRBD2 agrees at 7 bases. CDR3 length: 18 residues. Germline CDR1 reads LGHNA; CDR2 reads YNFKEQ. After removal of 3 bases from V and 1 base from J, the junction contained 15 bases not matched to a gene.